The 25 T cell receptor beta chains given below trace back to one sample, sequenced in a study of Tregs in tolerant kidney transplant recipients. The data were produced by immunoSEQ multiplex PCR, yet TCRdb's version contains in-frame clones alone and is incomplete. The sample has 100,000 to 150,000 clones; about 90% are singletons. What was sequenced was CD4+ T cells from blood. The receptor source for this set is a human donor in good health.

This clone has just one count. The gene calls are TRBV25-1 and TRBJ1-3, with a possible D match to TRBD1 (5 bases). Germline CDR1 MGHDK, CDR2 SYGVNS. The CDR3 contains 14 residues. The V and J ends lost 6 bases and 0 bases respectively, with 9 bases between them. The CDR3 spells CASRLDSSGNTIYF. The CDR3 coding sequence is TGTGCCAGCAGACTTGACAGCTCTGGAAACACCATATATTTT.

The rearrangement joins TRBV10-1 to TRBJ2-5, with D tentatively TRBD1 (6 bases). Trimming removed 2 bases at V and 0 bases at J, with 10 bases between. Germline values: CDR1 WNHNN, CDR2 SYGVQD (reference sequence). The CDR3 runs to 15 residues. As DNA, the CDR3 is TGCGCCAGCAGTGAGAAGGGGACAAACCAAGAGACCCAGTACTTC. It codes for CASSEKGTNQETQYF.

The chain couples TRBV4-2 to TRBJ2-1; perhaps TRBD1 as D (5 bases). Trimming pared 1 base from V and 3 bases from J, leaving 10 bases between. Germline loops: CDR1 LGHNA, CDR2 YNFKEQ. The CDR3 length is 15 residues. CDR3 DNA: TGTGCCAGCAGCCAAGTACAGGAAGACTACAATGAGCAGTTCTTC. Protein product: CASSQVQEDYNEQFF.

The V gene is TRBV18, the J gene TRBJ2-2; D gene uncertain. V lost 0 bases to trimming and J lost 0 bases, with 5 bases between them. The CDR3 length is 15 residues. Per the germline V gene, CDR1 is KGHSH and CDR2 is LQKENI. The CDR3 DNA follows: TGTGCCAGCTCACCACCCACGTCGAACACCGGGGAGCTGTTTTTT. Encoded protein: CASSPPTSNTGELFF.

Here the CDR3 DNA reads TGTGCCAGCAGCATTTCTTTACTAGCGGGTGACCCCAACAACAATGAGCAGTTCTTC. It yields the protein CASSISLLAGDPNNNEQFF. The chain combines TRBV21-1 with TRBJ2-1; the DNA was not used to check the table's D call, TRBD2. TRBV21-1 is designated a pseudogene. The CDR3 totals 19 residues.

V usage is TRBV30 and J usage is TRBJ1-5, with D unclear. V gave up 2 bases and J gave up 6 bases, with 14 bases separating them. This CDR3 is 14 amino acids long. Germline values: CDR1 GTSNPN, CDR2 SVGIG (reference sequence). The CDR3 sequence is CAWSREVGSQPQHF. The CDR3 DNA reads TGTGCCTGGAGTAGGGAAGTCGGGTCTCAGCCCCAGCATTTT.

V gene TRBV18 combines with J gene TRBJ2-7, with 8 bases lining up with TRBD2. The CDR3 runs 15 residues. The germline V gene has CDR1 KGHSH and CDR2 LQKENI. The V and J ends lost 4 bases and 3 bases, in that order; junction bases with no gene match: 8. As DNA, the CDR3 is TGTGCCAGCTCACGCGATGAGCGGGGGTACTACGAGCAGTACTTC. Its translation is CASSRDERGYYEQYF.

The chain is built from TRBV6-1 and TRBJ2-7; D not resolved. Germline V gives CDR1 MNHNS, CDR2 SASEGT. This CDR3 is built from 14 residues. Trimming stripped 7 bases from V and 7 bases from J, with 20 bases between. The CDR3 region is CASTDPNPYREQYF. The CDR3 DNA sequence: TGTGCCAGCACAGACCCGAACCCCTATCGTGAGCAGTACTTC.

This clone was counted between two and nine times. This rearrangement joins TRBV19 to TRBJ1-2; TRBD1 aligns across 7 bases. V lost 3 bases to trimming and J lost 4 bases; unmatched junction nucleotides: 2. This CDR3 contains 13 residues. Germline V gene sequence: CDR1 LNHDA, CDR2 SQIVND (reference sequence). The CDR3 bases are TGTGCCAGTAGTATCGACAGGGCCTATGGCTACACCTTC. Its protein is CASSIDRAYGYTF. Using reference TRBV19 and TRBJ1-2 for the parts outside the CDR3, the full variable domain is DGGITQSPKYLFRKEGQNVTLSCEQNLNHDAMYWYRQDPGQGLRLIYYSQIVNDFQKGDIAEGYSVSREKKESFPLTVTSAQKNPTAFYLCASSIDRAYGYTFGSGTRLTVV.

The V and J genes are TRBV6-6 and TRBJ2-3, with D perhaps given as TRBD1 or TRBD2 (6 bases each). The V and J ends lost 6 bases and 2 bases respectively, with 15 bases between them. Germline loops: CDR1 MNHNY, CDR2 SVGAGI (reference sequence). The CDR3 loop spans 15 amino acids. The CDR3 here is CASSGGQIPTDTQYF. CDR3 nucleotides: TGTGCCAGCAGCGGGGGCCAGATTCCCACAGATACGCAGTATTTT.

J is TRBJ2-7 and V is TRBV7-9, with 10 bases that match TRBD1. The CDR3 totals 15 residues. Germline loops: CDR1 SEHNR, CDR2 FQNEAQ (reference sequence). J gave up 7 bases and V 6 bases, and 12 bases lay outside the gene matches. The CDR3 sequence is CASRPMMTGGREQYF. The CDR3 DNA is TGTGCCAGCAGACCCATGATGACAGGGGGCAGGGAGCAGTACTTC.

The rearrangement joins TRBV18 to TRBJ2-5; D is possibly TRBD1 (5 bases). CDR1 is KGHSH, CDR2 LQKENI, per germline. Trimming removed 10 bases from V and 4 bases from J, with 19 bases in between. The CDR3 has 14 amino acids. The CDR3, as DNA: TGTGCCACCCTACCTGGCAGGGTAGGAGAGACCCAGTACTTC. It yields the protein CATLPGRVGETQYF.

The chain employs TRBV19 and TRBJ2-7; the match to TRBD2 covers 7 bases. The CDR3 is made up of 17 amino acids. Germline CDR1 and CDR2: LNHDA and SQIVND (reference sequence). V lost 7 bases to trimming and J lost 2 bases; unmatched junction nucleotides: 17. The CDR3, as DNA: TGTGCCAGTACCACCCGGGAAGGTTCGGGAGGTGCCTACGAGCAGTACTTC. Its protein is CASTTREGSGGAYEQYF.

The chain joins TRBV9 to TRBJ1-1; D is ambiguous. This CDR3 is 16 amino acids long. Trimming stripped 0 bases from V and 11 bases from J, with 23 bases between. The germline V gene encodes CDR1 SGDLS and CDR2 YYNGEE. CDR3 protein: CASSVDGVGRGLSAFF. The CDR3 coding sequence is TGTGCCAGCAGCGTAGATGGTGTGGGCAGAGGCCTTTCGGCTTTCTTT.

This rearrangement joins TRBV11-1 to TRBJ2-2; 11 positions agree with TRBD2. Per germline, CDR1 SGHAT and CDR2 FQDESV (reference sequence). This CDR3 comprises 14 residues. Trimming removed 5 bases from V and 6 bases from J; junction bases left unmatched: 2. CDR3 DNA sequence: TGTGCCAGCAGCGAGGGACTAGCGGCCGGGGAGCTGTTTTTT. Amino acid sequence: CASSEGLAAGELFF.

This clone was picked up one time. The chain uses TRBV15 and TRBJ2-5; 10 nucleotides agree with TRBD2. CDR1 and CDR2 (germline): LNHNV, YYDKDF (reference sequence). V was clipped by 5 bases and J by 1 base; unmatched bases: 10. The CDR3 totals 17 residues. The CDR3, as DNA: TGTGCCACCAGCGAAGCCCCCAGCGGGGGGGCCCAAGAGACCCAGTACTTC. Translated, it gives CATSEAPSGGAQETQYF.

V and J are TRBV4-1 and TRBJ1-2; D uncertain. The germline CDR1 and CDR2 sequences are MGHRA and YSYEKL. CDR3 size: 16 residues. V was trimmed by 0 bases and J by 3 bases, leaving 14 bases between them. The CDR3 is CASSQDSRARDYGYTF. The CDR3 nucleotides read TGCGCCAGCAGCCAAGATTCGAGGGCCCGAGACTATGGCTACACCTTC.

J is TRBJ1-1 and V is TRBV10-3; possible D gene TRBD1, 5 bases. Trimming took off 8 bases at V and 3 bases at J, with 7 bases between the two ends. CDR3 length: 11 amino acids. Germline values: CDR1 ENHRY, CDR2 SYGVKD. The CDR3 nucleotides are TGTGCCATCGGGGCAGACACTGAAGCTTTCTTT. Translated: CAIGADTEAFF.

This rearrangement joins TRBV10-3 to TRBJ1-2; D remains unclear. The CDR3 length is 13 residues. Germline CDR1 and CDR2: ENHRY and SYGVKD. Between the trimmed V and J ends, which lost 8 bases and 6 bases, there was a span of 16 bases. The CDR3 coding sequence is TGTGCCATCTCCGCGGACCCGGGTGATGGCTACACCTTC. Translation gives CAISADPGDGYTF.

In this sample, this clone turned up once. This chain connects TRBV6-5 to TRBJ2-7, with 7 bases matching TRBD2. The V gene's germline CDR1 is MNHEY and CDR2 SVGAGI. V lost 2 bases to trimming and J lost 2 bases; unmatched junction nucleotides: 3. This CDR3 contains 14 residues. DNA of the CDR3: TGTGCCAGCAGTTACGGGGGGGAGGCCTACGAGCAGTACTTC. It specifies CASSYGGEAYEQYF.

V gene TRBV6-4 combines with J gene TRBJ2-3, with D maybe TRBD2 (6 bases). Between the trimmed V and J ends, which lost 7 bases and 1 base, there was a span of 15 bases. Germline CDR1 and CDR2: MRHNA and SNTAGT. The CDR3 loop spans 15 amino acids. Written as DNA, the CDR3 is TGTGCCAGCACCGGGAGCGGTGGACGCACAGATACGCAGTATTTT. Translation: CASTGSGGRTDTQYF.

This chain connects TRBV25-1 to TRBJ2-7; no clear D. The germline CDR1 and CDR2 sequences are MGHDK and SYGVNS. The ends were cut back, 7 bases at V and 1 base at J, with 8 bases in the middle. The CDR3 loop spans 12 amino acids. CDR3 region: CASMASSYEQYF. The DNA of the CDR3 is TGTGCCAGCATGGCCTCATCCTACGAGCAGTACTTC.

This chain links TRBV5-4 with TRBJ1-2; tentatively, D is TRBD1 (5 bases). Trimming took off 1 base at V and 3 bases at J, with 7 bases between the two ends. The CDR3 length is 13 residues. Germline values: CDR1 SGHNT, CDR2 YYREEE (reference sequence). This chain's CDR3 is CASSLSGDYGYTF. The CDR3 DNA reads as TGTGCCAGCAGCTTGTCGGGGGACTATGGCTACACCTTC.

This chain links TRBV28 with TRBJ1-5; 9 bases line up with TRBD1. Trimming removed 4 bases from V and 6 bases from J; junction bases left unmatched: 10. The CDR3 covers 16 residues. The V gene's germline CDR1 is MDHEN and CDR2 SYDVKM. The chain's CDR3 is CASSSSPGQGGQPQHF. CDR3 nucleotide sequence: TGTGCCAGCAGTTCCTCGCCGGGACAGGGAGGTCAGCCCCAGCATTTT.

The chain uses TRBV7-2 and TRBJ1-5; D is unclear. Trimming shortened V by 3 bases and J by 6 bases, and 12 bases separated the two germline ends. CDR3 length: 14 amino acids. Germline loops: CDR1 SGHTA, CDR2 FQGNSA. DNA of the CDR3: TGTGCCAGCAGCTTGCATGGGGATGGTCAGCCCCAGCATTTT. It is translated as CASSLHGDGQPQHF.